These 24 T cell receptor beta chains were all obtained from the same sample, sequenced in a study of early T cells in non-severe SARS-CoV-2 infection. From the 5' RACE reads, TCRdb called clonotypes with MiXCR, one entry per CDR3 protein. Of around 64,000 distinct CDR3 sequences in the sample, approximately 10% were seen once. What was sequenced was whole blood. The source of these receptors is an adult who was a healthcare worker with PCR-confirmed SARS-CoV-2 infection or an uninfected control (not recorded which).

J is TRBJ2-3 and V is TRBV13; TRBD2 aligns across 8 bases. J gave up 4 bases and V 8 bases, and 14 bases lay outside the gene matches. This CDR3 is 16 amino acids long. Looked up from germline, CDR1 is PRHDT and CDR2 is FYEKMQ (reference sequence). DNA of the CDR3: TGTGCCAGCGCCATTCATGGGAGCGGGAGCCCAGATACGCAGTATTTT. Translated: CASAIHGSGSPDTQYF.

This clonotype turned up a few times. The chain employs TRBV5-1 and TRBJ1-3; D is ambiguous. V shed 6 bases and J shed 0 bases, with 13 bases lying between them. The germline V gene encodes CDR1 SGHRS and CDR2 YFSETQ. This CDR3 spans 15 amino acids. Written as DNA, the CDR3 is TGCGCCAGCACGCGGGTAACCCTCTCTGGAAACACCATATATTTT. Its protein is CASTRVTLSGNTIYF.

In its sample, this clonotype was seen many times. The J gene is TRBJ1-1, the V gene TRBV30; 9 bases are a match to TRBD1. In germline, CDR1 is GTSNPN, CDR2 SVGIG (reference sequence). Trimming cost V 4 bases and J 1 base; bases outside gene matches: 4. The CDR3 sequence is 14 residues long. CDR3 loop: CAWNPGQGNTEAFF. Here the CDR3 DNA reads TGTGCCTGGAACCCGGGACAGGGGAACACTGAAGCTTTCTTT.

This clonotype was detected many times. CDR3 DNA: TGCGCCAGCAGCTTGGACAGGGAAGACACCATATATTTT. Its protein is CASSLDREDTIYF. The rearrangement uses TRBV4-3 and TRBJ1-3; TRBD1 aligns across 8 bases. The V gene end was trimmed by 5 bases and the J gene end by 8 bases; junction bases not matched to a gene: 5. Per the germline V gene, CDR1 is LGHNA and CDR2 is YSLEER. The CDR3 has 13 residues.

About this clonotype: A single base separates this from a much larger clone, so it may be a read error. This chain connects TRBV7-6 to TRBJ2-2, with D maybe TRBD1 (6 bases). The CDR3 contains 13 residues. CDR1 SGHVS and CDR2 FNYEAQ come from the germline V gene. In DNA form, the CDR3 reads TGTGCCAGCAGCGCCACAGGGTCCGGGGAGATGTTTTTT. Residues: CASSATGSGEMFF.

This chain connects TRBV21-1 to TRBJ2-7; TRBD1, the D gene given by the table, was not confirmed from the DNA. TRBV21-1 is designated a pseudogene. The CDR3 has 13 residues. The DNA of the CDR3 is TGTGCCAGCGGGGCAGGGGAAACCTACGAGCAGTACTTC. Translation: CASGAGETYEQYF.

This clonotype was detected ten times or more. The V gene is TRBV29-1, the J gene TRBJ2-5, with D perhaps TRBD2 (5 bases). V was cut by 6 bases and J by 0 bases, with 23 bases left in between. Germline V lookup: CDR1 SQVTM, CDR2 ANQGSEA. CDR3 length equals 17 residues. The CDR3 bases are TGCAGCGTCGACCAGGATAACGGGGTGCGCCACCAAGAGACCCAGTACTTC. Translating gives CSVDQDNGVRHQETQYF.

This clonotype appeared many times. The genes are TRBV28 and TRBJ2-3; unclear D gene. Germline V gene sequence: CDR1 MDHEN, CDR2 SYDVKM. Trimming cost V 5 bases and J 2 bases, with 8 bases left between them. There are 13 residues in the CDR3. The chain's CDR3 is CASSKQYTDTQYF. The CDR3 bases are TGTGCCAGCAGTAAACAATACACAGATACGCAGTATTTT.

The chain carries TRBV5-1 and TRBJ2-7; D possibly corresponds to TRBD1 (6 bases). This CDR3 comprises 15 residues. The germline gives CDR1 SGHRS, CDR2 YFSETQ. Between the trimmed V and J ends, which lost 0 bases and 4 bases, there was a span of 14 bases. The CDR3 here is CASSLDIGTNYEQYF. The DNA for the CDR3 is TGCGCCAGCAGCTTGGATATTGGGACAAATTACGAGCAGTACTTC.

This clonotype appeared a few times. This chain uses TRBV6-5 with TRBJ2-5, with D uncertain. This CDR3 has 11 amino acids. V was shortened by 2 bases and J by 5 bases, with 3 bases between the two germline ends. Per germline, CDR1 MNHEY and CDR2 SVGAGI. CDR3 DNA: TGTGCCAGCAGTTACCGGGAGACCCAGTACTTC. Translation: CASSYRETQYF.

This clonotype came up a few times. The chain employs TRBV3-1 and TRBJ1-2; D is perhaps TRBD1 (5 bases). The CDR3 consists of 15 residues. The V end lost 4 bases, the J end lost 2 bases, and 14 bases lay between the germline ends. In germline, CDR1 is LGHDT, CDR2 YNNKEL (reference sequence). The CDR3 sequence: CASSPPGPGNYGYTF. CDR3 DNA: TGTGCCAGCAGCCCACCGGGCCCAGGGAACTATGGCTACACCTTC.

A few counts support this clonotype. The chain uses TRBV7-6 and TRBJ2-7, with 9 positions matching TRBD2. Germline V CDR1 and CDR2: SGHVS, FNYEAQ. The CDR3 contains 14 residues. Trimming removed 1 base from V and 2 bases from J; junction bases left unmatched: 0. CDR3 amino acids: CASSLGGGAYEQYF. The CDR3 DNA sequence: TGTGCCAGCAGCTTAGGCGGGGGGGCCTACGAGCAGTACTTC.

V gene TRBV6-2 or TRBV6-3 combines with J gene TRBJ2-1; weak D call: TRBD2 (6 bases). This CDR3 contains 13 residues. CDR1 MNHEY and CDR2 SVGEGT come from the germline V gene. The ends were cut back, 6 bases at V and 6 bases at J, with 12 bases in the middle. In DNA, the CDR3 is TGTGCCAGCAGCCACGGGAGACTCAATGAGCAGTTCTTC. The encoded protein is CASSHGRLNEQFF.

This chain links TRBV28 with TRBJ2-7; TRBD2 agrees at 8 bases. Germline CDR1 and CDR2: MDHEN and SYDVKM. CDR3 length: 12 residues. Germline trimming cut 6 bases from V and 3 bases from J; bases unmatched to any gene: 1. CDR3 coding DNA: TGTGCCAGCAGGGCGGGAGGCTACGAGCAGTACTTC. This codes for CASRAGGYEQYF.

This clonotype was detected ten times or more. The rearrangement links TRBV6-6 to TRBJ1-6; D might be TRBD1 (6 bases). Germline V gene sequence: CDR1 MNHNY, CDR2 SVGAGI (reference sequence). Trimming pared 4 bases from V and 10 bases from J, leaving 14 bases between. This CDR3 has 14 residues. For the CDR3, the DNA is TGTGCCAGCAGTTTATACAGGGAACCCTCACCCCTCCACTTT. This sequence encodes CASSLYREPSPLHF.

Many counts were recorded for this clonotype. CDR3 nucleotide sequence: TGTGCCAGCAGTGAACAGGGGGTGGAGACCCAGTACTTC. This sequence encodes CASSEQGVETQYF. The chain combines TRBV7-9 with TRBJ2-5; 8 bases line up with TRBD1. The CDR3 has 13 residues. The V gene end was trimmed by 6 bases and the J gene end by 5 bases; junction bases not matched to a gene: 5. The germline V gene has CDR1 SEHNR and CDR2 FQNEAQ (reference sequence).

The rearrangement links TRBV5-1 to TRBJ2-7, with D possibly TRBD1 on 6 matching bases. V shed 3 bases and J shed 5 bases, with 15 bases lying between them. The CDR3 is 14 residues long. Germline V lookup: CDR1 SGHRS, CDR2 YFSETQ. The DNA for the CDR3 is TGCGCCAGCAGCTACAGGGACGGTTCGGACGAGCAGTACTTC. Its translation is CASSYRDGSDEQYF.

This clonotype was recorded at least ten times. The chain joins TRBV29-1 to TRBJ2-5; 7 positions match TRBD1. The CDR3 consists of 12 residues. The V gene's germline CDR1 is SQVTM and CDR2 ANQGSEA. Trimming cost V 4 bases and J 4 bases; bases outside gene matches: 3. The chain's CDR3 is CSVGRQGETQYF. The CDR3 DNA is TGCAGCGTTGGGAGACAGGGAGAGACCCAGTACTTC.

This clonotype was seen repeatedly, ten times or more. The V and J genes are TRBV9 and TRBJ1-5, with a possible D match to TRBD1 (5 bases). From germline, CDR1 is SGDLS and CDR2 YYNGEE. Trimming pared 4 bases from V and 6 bases from J, leaving 11 bases between. The CDR3 sequence is 13 residues long. The CDR3 coding sequence is TGTGCCAGCAGCCTTGATGGGGGTCAGCCCCAGCATTTT. Amino acids: CASSLDGGQPQHF.

This clonotype came up a few times. The CDR3 loop reads CASRSRDRLSGANVLTF. CDR3 sequence (DNA): TGTGCAAGTCGCTCCCGGGACAGGCTCTCTGGGGCCAACGTCCTGACTTTC. The chain has TRBV12-2 and TRBJ2-6; the DNA was not used to check the table's D call, TRBD1. TRBV12-2 is a pseudogene locus. This CDR3 has 17 amino acids.

A few counts support this clonotype. This chain joins TRBV20-1 and TRBJ2-1; 11 bases are a match to TRBD2. The germline V gene encodes CDR1 DFQATT and CDR2 SNEGSKA (reference sequence). The CDR3 has 14 residues. V gave up 4 bases and J gave up 7 bases; unmatched junction bases: 6. The CDR3, as DNA: TGCAGTGCTAACCTACTAGCGGGGGATAATGAGCAGTTCTTC. Translating it yields CSANLLAGDNEQFF.

Only one count was recorded for this clonotype. This chain uses TRBV6-2 or TRBV6-3 with TRBJ1-5; D unresolved. In germline, CDR1 is MNHEY, CDR2 SVGEGT. The CDR3 contains 16 residues. Trimming shortened V by 6 bases and J by 4 bases, and 19 bases separated the two germline ends. This chain's CDR3 is CASRPGGGVGNQPQHF. In DNA form, the CDR3 reads TGTGCCAGCAGACCCGGTGGCGGGGTTGGTAATCAGCCCCAGCATTTT.

The chain carries TRBV27 and TRBJ2-7; no firm D call. Trimming stripped 5 bases from V and 6 bases from J, with 14 bases between. The CDR3 has 13 residues. Germline V gene lookup returns CDR1 MNHEY and CDR2 SMNVEV (reference sequence). CDR3 residues: CASSLGRRAEQYF. The CDR3 DNA reads as TGTGCCAGCAGTCTAGGGCGTCGAGCCGAGCAGTACTTC.

A few counts support this clonotype. The chain recombines TRBV2 with TRBJ2-7, with unresolved D. The CDR3 has 11 amino acids. Trimming took off 4 bases at V and 3 bases at J, with 4 bases between the two ends. Germline loops: CDR1 SNHLY, CDR2 FYNNEI. The DNA of the CDR3 is TGTGCCAGCAGTGCCAACTACGAGCAGTACTTC. It codes for CASSANYEQYF.